One TCR beta chain is described in this entry. In the authors' methods: Reference gene primer amplification gave estimated nucleated cell counts. The data were produced by immunoSEQ multiplex PCR, yet TCRdb's version contains in-frame clones alone and is incomplete. The V and J calls and clone size come from that table; D and trimming were worked out from the DNA. The sample yields about 94,000 clones, 74% seen once. The data originate from a study of blood T cell repertoires in COVID-19. The overall study: Sample material is recorded as cDNA or gDNA derived from T cells, B-cell-depleted T cells, or PBMCs.

Recruited during active infection, patients (from Seattle) were subsequently followed longitudinally. V gave up 4 bases and J gave up 2 bases; unmatched junction bases: 12. CDR3 length equals 19 residues. Looked up from germline, CDR1 is SGDLS and CDR2 is YYNGEE. This rearrangement joins TRBV9 to TRBJ2-7, with 16 nucleotides matching TRBD2. Sequencing was performed on peripheral blood. The receptor was isolated from a man aged 70 or older with COVID-19, enrolled during active disease. Written as DNA, the CDR3 is TGTGCCAGCAGCCACAACATGGGACTAGCGGGAGGGCCGGCCTACGAGCAGTACTTC. This gives the protein CASSHNMGLAGGPAYEQYF.